This T cell receptor beta chain was sequenced during a study of beta chain features in type 1 diabetes. The investigators reverse transcribed all of the isolated RNA, so they sequenced expressed TCRB transcripts. Generated by immunoSEQ multiplex PCR, the TCRdb table keeps only in-frame clones and is missing some. The data hold 430,000 or so clones, with about an eighth observed a single time. This CDR3 is built from 13 residues. Germline CDR1 MNHEY, CDR2 SMNVEV (reference sequence). The germline V and J ends were trimmed by 6 bases and 3 bases, with 11 bases remaining between them. This clone was seen more than once but under ten times.

Material for sequencing was naive CD4+ T cells from blood. The TCR originated in a young woman in good health. This chain links TRBV27 with TRBJ2-5, with D perhaps TRBD2 (5 bases). CDR3 in amino acids: CASSVTREETQYF. The CDR3 DNA reads as TGTGCCAGCAGCGTTACTAGGGAAGAGACCCAGTACTTC.